This T cell receptor beta chain was recovered during a study of T cells in localized non-small cell lung cancer. Study-level results: Longer overall survival was linked to higher blood T cell density. Uninvolved adjacent lung had the highest recorded T cell clonality, with tumor below it.

The germline V and J ends were trimmed by 7 bases and 6 bases, with 24 bases remaining between them. The CDR3 sequence is 16 residues long. Per the germline V gene, CDR1 is MNHGY and CDR2 is SAAAGT. Lacking atypia, the adjacent lung had been sampled at least 2 cm away from the tumor margin. Regarding this clone: Antigen: not known.

Profiling relied on immunoSEQ multiplex PCR, and the TCRdb table lists in-frame clones only, not all of them. This sample has roughly 1,500 clones, with about 25% found just once. The TCR sequence derives from a female donor over 55 with stage II squamous cell lung carcinoma. The source material was normal lung tissue next to the tumor, sampled before any cancer treatment. The chain joins TRBV6-8 to TRBJ1-1; D is possibly TRBD1 (5 bases). The CDR3 is CASTSGPTATVAEAFF. In DNA form, the CDR3 reads TGTGCCAGCACCTCGGGACCCACCGCCACGGTCGCTGAAGCTTTCTTT.